The TCR beta chain described here comes from a study of cytomegalovirus exposure and HLA in healthy donors. The PCR ran on 60 Vbeta and 13 Jbeta primers. Generated by immunoSEQ multiplex PCR, the TCRdb table keeps only in-frame clones and is missing some. Among 40,000 or so clones listed, roughly 60% were seen once. Germline-derived CDR1 and CDR2 are SGHRS and YFSETQ. CDR3 length equals 14 residues. V shed 6 bases, J shed 3 bases, and the junction held 7 bases outside the gene matches. This TCR was recovered from a human donor in good health. The chain joins TRBV5-1 to TRBJ2-7; 9 nucleotides align to TRBD2. The specimen was PBMCs. The CDR3 DNA sequence: TGCGCCAGCAAAGTAGCGGGGGACCTCTACGAGCAGTACTTC. This sequence encodes CASKVAGDLYEQYF.